Listed below are T cell receptor beta chains from one sample, sequenced in a study of spatial heterogeneity in lung cancer. Each CDR3 protein is one row after TCRdb ran MiXCR on the 5' RACE reads. This table has roughly 80,000 distinct CDR3 sequences, approximately 8% appearing once. This sample comprised PBMCs, obtained at surgery. These receptors originate from a male donor with early-stage non-small cell lung cancer. Both conserved end residues are part of each CDR3. Each record gives: clone size, V gene, D gene, J gene, CDR3 DNA, CDR3 protein. The D gene is left open where the match is weak. Size is omitted from some rows. Given values are once, few, many or a class for expanded clones.

abundance: many; v_gene: TRBV5-1; d_gene: .; j_gene: TRBJ1-5; CDR3nt: TGCGCCAGCAGCTCGGGGGTTGGCGGTCAGCCCCAGCATTTT; CDR3aa: CASSSGVGGQPQHF
abundance: many; v_gene: TRBV28; d_gene: TRBD1; j_gene: TRBJ1-2; CDR3nt: TGTGCCAGCAGTTTAGGGACAGGGAGGGGCTATGGCTACACCTTC; CDR3aa: CASSLGTGRGYGYTF
abundance: many; v_gene: TRBV4-1; d_gene: .; j_gene: TRBJ1-4; CDR3nt: TGCGCCAGCAGCCAAGAAGTTTCAGGGTTTGATGAAAAACTGTTTTTT; CDR3aa: CASSQEVSGFDEKLFF
abundance: few; v_gene: TRBV15; d_gene: TRBD1; j_gene: TRBJ1-1; CDR3nt: TGTGCCACCAGCAGTGCAGGGGGCTGGGACACTGAAGCTTTCTTT; CDR3aa: CATSSAGGWDTEAFF
abundance: many; v_gene: TRBV7-2; d_gene: .; j_gene: TRBJ2-3; CDR3nt: TGTGCCAGCAGCCTGGTGGGGTTCACAGATACGCAGTATTTT; CDR3aa: CASSLVGFTDTQYF
abundance: many; v_gene: TRBV4-3; d_gene: .; j_gene: TRBJ2-1; CDR3nt: TGCGCCAGCAGCCAGGCTTGGGGTTACAATGAGCAGTTCTTC; CDR3aa: CASSQAWGYNEQFF
abundance: few; v_gene: TRBV20-1; d_gene: TRBD1; j_gene: TRBJ1-6; CDR3nt: TGCAGTGCTAGATCACAGGGGGAGGTTTCCTCACCCCTCCACTTT; CDR3aa: CSARSQGEVSSPLHF
abundance: .; v_gene: TRBV11-3; d_gene: .; j_gene: TRBJ1-6; CDR3nt: TGTGCCAGCAGCCAGACGATGGATTCACCCCTCCACTTT; CDR3aa: CASSQTMDSPLHF
abundance: .; v_gene: TRBV5-1; d_gene: .; j_gene: TRBJ1-1; CDR3nt: TGCGCCAGCAGCTTGGTAGAAGGGGGTACAGTCGGGCTCGACACTGAAGCTTTCTTT; CDR3aa: CASSLVEGGTVGLDTEAFF
abundance: many; v_gene: TRBV20-1; d_gene: TRBD2; j_gene: TRBJ2-1; CDR3nt: TGCAGTGCGGTCGGGACTAGGATTAATGAGCAGTTCTTC; CDR3aa: CSAVGTRINEQFF
abundance: medium-sized; v_gene: TRBV29-1; d_gene: TRBD2; j_gene: TRBJ2-1; CDR3nt: TGCAGCGTTGAAGTCGATGAGACGGGGGGGCTATACCAGTTCTTC; CDR3aa: CSVEVDETGGLYQFF
abundance: many; v_gene: TRBV4-1; d_gene: .; j_gene: TRBJ2-7; CDR3nt: TGCGCCAGCAGCCGATCGACAGCCTACGAGCAGTACTTC; CDR3aa: CASSRSTAYEQYF
abundance: many; v_gene: TRBV25-1; d_gene: TRBD1; j_gene: TRBJ2-5; CDR3nt: TGTGCCAGCAGATGGACAGGGAACCAAGAGACCCAGTACTTC; CDR3aa: CASRWTGNQETQYF
abundance: .; v_gene: TRBV24-1; d_gene: .; j_gene: TRBJ2-3; CDR3nt: TGTGCCACCAGTGACTCAGGGGTGAGCGGACCATGGGGAGATACGCAGTATTTT; CDR3aa: CATSDSGVSGPWGDTQYF
abundance: many; v_gene: TRBV29-1; d_gene: .; j_gene: TRBJ1-4; CDR3nt: TGCAGCGCCTCCGGTTTCGCAACTAATGAAAAACTGTTTTTT; CDR3aa: CSASGFATNEKLFF
abundance: .; v_gene: TRBV19; d_gene: .; j_gene: TRBJ2-1; CDR3nt: TGTGCCAGTATCTACCTTAATGAGCAGTTCTTC; CDR3aa: CASIYLNEQFF
abundance: many; v_gene: TRBV6-5; d_gene: .; j_gene: TRBJ1-1; CDR3nt: TGTGCCAGCAGTCAAGGGTCCGAAGCTTTCTTT; CDR3aa: CASSQGSEAFF
abundance: many; v_gene: TRBV9; d_gene: TRBD2; j_gene: TRBJ2-7; CDR3nt: TGTGCCAGCAGCTCTAGCGGGAGGGGAGCCTACGAGCAGTACTTC; CDR3aa: CASSSSGRGAYEQYF
abundance: few; v_gene: TRBV6-6; d_gene: .; j_gene: TRBJ1-5; CDR3nt: TGTGCCAGCAGTTACGAGGGCAGGGGATATAGCAATCAGCCCCAGCATTTT; CDR3aa: CASSYEGRGYSNQPQHF
abundance: few; v_gene: TRBV27; d_gene: .; j_gene: TRBJ2-7; CDR3nt: TGTGCCAGCAGTTTTGCCCCCGCCCCAGGGGCGGGCGAGCAGTACTTC; CDR3aa: CASSFAPAPGAGEQYF
abundance: .; v_gene: TRBV20-1; d_gene: TRBD1; j_gene: TRBJ2-7; CDR3nt: TGCAGTGCTAGATCGACAGGGAGTGGGTCCTACGAGCAGTACTTC; CDR3aa: CSARSTGSGSYEQYF
abundance: .; v_gene: TRBV12-3/TRBV12-4; d_gene: .; j_gene: TRBJ2-1; CDR3nt: TGTGCCAGCAGTTTAGCAGGGTGGAGCAATGAGCAGTTCTTC; CDR3aa: CASSLAGWSNEQFF
abundance: many; v_gene: TRBV7-2; d_gene: .; j_gene: TRBJ1-2; CDR3nt: TGTGCCAGCGGGTATTCAGAGGCATCCTTTCCCGCCTTC; CDR3aa: CASGYSEASFPAF
abundance: many; v_gene: TRBV29-1; d_gene: .; j_gene: TRBJ1-1; CDR3nt: TGCAGCGTTGAATGGGGTGAAGCTTTCTTT; CDR3aa: CSVEWGEAFF
abundance: .; v_gene: TRBV11-2; d_gene: .; j_gene: TRBJ2-1; CDR3nt: TGTGCCAGCGGACCCCTGCGGGCAGAGCAGTTCTTC; CDR3aa: CASGPLRAEQFF
abundance: many; v_gene: TRBV29-1; d_gene: .; j_gene: TRBJ2-7; CDR3nt: TGCAGCGTTGAGATTGGCAGCTCCTACGAGCAGTACTTC; CDR3aa: CSVEIGSSYEQYF
abundance: many; v_gene: TRBV20-1; d_gene: .; j_gene: TRBJ1-6; CDR3nt: TGCAGTGCCCCCTGGGGGGTAAATTCACCCCTCCACTTT; CDR3aa: CSAPWGVNSPLHF
abundance: .; v_gene: TRBV5-1; d_gene: .; j_gene: TRBJ1-4; CDR3nt: TGCGCCAGCGGACTTGGGACCGTGAATGAAAAACTGTTTTTT; CDR3aa: CASGLGTVNEKLFF
abundance: many; v_gene: TRBV7-9; d_gene: .; j_gene: TRBJ2-1; CDR3nt: TGTGCCAGCAGCTTAGCGGTCAGGATTTCGAATGAGCAGTTCTTC; CDR3aa: CASSLAVRISNEQFF
abundance: few; v_gene: TRBV20-1; d_gene: TRBD1; j_gene: TRBJ1-1; CDR3nt: TGCAGTGCTAGGGACAGGATCGAAGCTTTCTTT; CDR3aa: CSARDRIEAFF
abundance: .; v_gene: TRBV27; d_gene: TRBD2; j_gene: TRBJ2-5; CDR3nt: TGTGCCAGCAGTTTTGGCGGGAGGGCTCAAGAGACCCAGTACTTC; CDR3aa: CASSFGGRAQETQYF
abundance: many; v_gene: TRBV4-1; d_gene: .; j_gene: TRBJ1-3; CDR3nt: TGCGCCAGCAGCCGGGACGGCGCCGCTGGAAACACCATATATTTT; CDR3aa: CASSRDGAAGNTIYF
abundance: many; v_gene: TRBV14; d_gene: TRBD2; j_gene: TRBJ2-7; CDR3nt: TGTGCCAGCAGCCTTCTAGCGGGAGGGCCGGGCGAGCAGTACTTC; CDR3aa: CASSLLAGGPGEQYF
abundance: few; v_gene: TRBV6-2/TRBV6-3; d_gene: .; j_gene: TRBJ2-3; CDR3nt: TGTGCCAGCACCGCGCCGGGGCGTAGCACAGATACGCAGTATTTT; CDR3aa: CASTAPGRSTDTQYF
abundance: few; v_gene: TRBV2; d_gene: .; j_gene: TRBJ1-2; CDR3nt: TGTGCCAGCGAGTTGCTCGGCGACTATGGCTACACCTTC; CDR3aa: CASELLGDYGYTF
abundance: many; v_gene: TRBV6-1; d_gene: TRBD2; j_gene: TRBJ2-3; CDR3nt: TGTGCCAGCAGTGTGACTAGCGGGAGCCGGCACACAGATACGCAGTATTTT; CDR3aa: CASSVTSGSRHTDTQYF
abundance: .; v_gene: TRBV27; d_gene: .; j_gene: TRBJ2-7; CDR3nt: TGTGCCAGCAGTTTCGGGCGGATTTTTGACGAGCAGTACTTC; CDR3aa: CASSFGRIFDEQYF
abundance: .; v_gene: TRBV20-1; d_gene: .; j_gene: TRBJ2-5; CDR3nt: TGCAGTGCTCACGGGAGTGGGCAAGAGACCCAGTACTTC; CDR3aa: CSAHGSGQETQYF
abundance: .; v_gene: TRBV12-3/TRBV12-4; d_gene: .; j_gene: TRBJ2-3; CDR3nt: TGTGCCAGCAGTTCTCCTGCGGGACGGAGCACAGATACGCAGTATTTT; CDR3aa: CASSSPAGRSTDTQYF
abundance: few; v_gene: TRBV20-1; d_gene: .; j_gene: TRBJ2-5; CDR3nt: TGCAGTGCCCTGCGGGAGACCCAGTACTTC; CDR3aa: CSALRETQYF
abundance: .; v_gene: TRBV12-3/TRBV12-4; d_gene: .; j_gene: TRBJ2-6; CDR3nt: TGTGCCAGCACCCGAGTATCTGGGGCCAACGTCCTGACTTTC; CDR3aa: CASTRVSGANVLTF
abundance: .; v_gene: TRBV20-1; d_gene: TRBD1; j_gene: TRBJ1-1; CDR3nt: TGCAGTGCTGGAGACAGGGGCAACACGGCGGGCACTGAAGCTTTCTTT; CDR3aa: CSAGDRGNTAGTEAFF
abundance: .; v_gene: TRBV14; d_gene: .; j_gene: TRBJ1-1; CDR3nt: TGTGCCAGCAGCCCGTATACTACAGGTTCCGGGACCGAAGCTTTCTTT; CDR3aa: CASSPYTTGSGTEAFF
abundance: many; v_gene: TRBV10-3; d_gene: .; j_gene: TRBJ2-7; CDR3nt: TGTGCCATCAGTGAGTCGTTGGTAGGGGCCTCCTCCTACGAGCAGTACTTC; CDR3aa: CAISESLVGASSYEQYF
abundance: few; v_gene: TRBV9; d_gene: .; j_gene: TRBJ1-1; CDR3nt: TGTGCCAGCAGCGTAGAAGGCGGCAGCCGAGGGGTTGAAGCTTTCTTT; CDR3aa: CASSVEGGSRGVEAFF
abundance: many; v_gene: TRBV6-4; d_gene: .; j_gene: TRBJ2-2; CDR3nt: TGTGCCAGCAGTGAGGACTCCACCGGGGAGCTGTTTTTT; CDR3aa: CASSEDSTGELFF
abundance: once; v_gene: TRBV3-1; d_gene: .; j_gene: TRBJ2-7; CDR3nt: TGTGCCAGCAGCCAAGACAGGGGAGACGAGCAGTACTTC; CDR3aa: CASSQDRGDEQYF
abundance: few; v_gene: TRBV24-1; d_gene: TRBD2; j_gene: TRBJ2-3; CDR3nt: TGTGCCACCAGTGATGCGACTAGCGGGAGCACAGATACGCAGTATTTT; CDR3aa: CATSDATSGSTDTQYF
abundance: many; v_gene: TRBV11-2; d_gene: .; j_gene: TRBJ2-3; CDR3nt: TGTGCCAGCATCACTCCCGACAGGAGACGCACAGATACGCAGTATTTT; CDR3aa: CASITPDRRRTDTQYF
abundance: many; v_gene: TRBV29-1; d_gene: .; j_gene: TRBJ2-5; CDR3nt: TGCAGCGGCCGGGACCGGACGACGGAGACCCAGTACTTC; CDR3aa: CSGRDRTTETQYF
abundance: many; v_gene: TRBV19; d_gene: .; j_gene: TRBJ2-7; CDR3nt: TGTGCCAGTCAGGGGTATGACTACGAGCAGTACTTC; CDR3aa: CASQGYDYEQYF
abundance: many; v_gene: TRBV20-1; d_gene: .; j_gene: TRBJ2-7; CDR3nt: TGCAGTGCCTCCTTAACAGGCTACGAGCAGTACTTC; CDR3aa: CSASLTGYEQYF
abundance: once; v_gene: TRBV20-1; d_gene: .; j_gene: TRBJ2-7; CDR3nt: TGCAGTGCTAGCCCCTATGGGGGCATAAATTACGAGCAGTACTTC; CDR3aa: CSASPYGGINYEQYF
abundance: many; v_gene: TRBV7-9; d_gene: TRBD2; j_gene: TRBJ2-3; CDR3nt: TGTGCCAGCAGCTTAATAGGCGGGAGCGCAGATACGCAGTATTTT; CDR3aa: CASSLIGGSADTQYF
abundance: few; v_gene: TRBV7-2; d_gene: .; j_gene: TRBJ1-1; CDR3nt: TGTGCCAGCAGCTTCTCGAGACAATCCGATACGGCTTTCTTT; CDR3aa: CASSFSRQSDTAFF
abundance: .; v_gene: TRBV19; d_gene: TRBD2; j_gene: TRBJ2-7; CDR3nt: TGTGCCAGGGGGACTACCATCTTC; CDR3aa: CARGTTIF
abundance: .; v_gene: TRBV20-1; d_gene: TRBD1; j_gene: TRBJ2-5; CDR3nt: TGCAGTGCTACTGACAGGGGCCAAGAGACCCAGTACTTC; CDR3aa: CSATDRGQETQYF
abundance: many; v_gene: TRBV11-2; d_gene: .; j_gene: TRBJ2-2; CDR3nt: TGTGCCAGCAGCTTCCCTAGGGGTACCGGGGAGCTGTTTTTT; CDR3aa: CASSFPRGTGELFF
abundance: .; v_gene: TRBV5-1; d_gene: .; j_gene: TRBJ2-3; CDR3nt: TGCGCCAGCAGCTTGGTAGGGGCCGGTTCGACAGATACGCAGTATTTT; CDR3aa: CASSLVGAGSTDTQYF